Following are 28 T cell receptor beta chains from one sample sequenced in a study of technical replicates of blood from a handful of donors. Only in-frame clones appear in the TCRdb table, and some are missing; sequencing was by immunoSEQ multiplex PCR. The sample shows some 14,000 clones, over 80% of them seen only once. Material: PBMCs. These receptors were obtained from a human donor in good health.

The CDR3 DNA sequence: TGTGCCAGTAGCCGTTCGGACTACGGCGTAAATGAGCAGTTCTTC. Its translation is CASSRSDYGVNEQFF. The genes are TRBV19 and TRBJ2-1; TRBD2 might be the D (6 bases). Deletions cut 6 bases from V and 7 bases from J, with 19 bases between. The CDR3 has 15 residues. Germline V gene lookup returns CDR1 LNHDA and CDR2 SQIVND (reference sequence).

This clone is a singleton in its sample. The CDR3 here is CAAGQGIYEQYF. For the CDR3, the DNA is TGTGCCGCGGGACAGGGGATCTACGAGCAGTACTTC. This chain uses TRBV19 with TRBJ2-7; 10 bases agree with TRBD1. Germline V gene data show CDR1 as LNHDA and CDR2 as SQIVND (reference sequence). Trimming removed 11 bases from V and 3 bases from J; junction bases left unmatched: 4. The CDR3 runs 12 residues.

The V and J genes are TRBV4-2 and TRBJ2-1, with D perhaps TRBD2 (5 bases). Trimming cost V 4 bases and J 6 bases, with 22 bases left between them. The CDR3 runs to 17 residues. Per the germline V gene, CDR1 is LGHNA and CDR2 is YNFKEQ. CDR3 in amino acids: CASSRHPLGPQTNEQFF. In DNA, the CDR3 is TGTGCCAGCAGCCGTCATCCACTAGGTCCCCAAACCAATGAGCAGTTCTTC.

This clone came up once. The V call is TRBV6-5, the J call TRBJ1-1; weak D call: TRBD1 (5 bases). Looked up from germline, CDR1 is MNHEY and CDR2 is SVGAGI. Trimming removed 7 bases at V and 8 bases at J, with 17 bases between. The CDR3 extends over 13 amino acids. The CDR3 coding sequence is TGTGCCAGCAATCGCGTTGGGGCGTCCGAAGCTTTCTTT. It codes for CASNRVGASEAFF.

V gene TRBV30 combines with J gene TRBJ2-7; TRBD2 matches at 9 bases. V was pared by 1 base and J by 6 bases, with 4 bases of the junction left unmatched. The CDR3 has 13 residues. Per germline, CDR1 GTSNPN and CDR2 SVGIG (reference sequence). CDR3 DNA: TGTGCCTGGAGTGGGGCGGGAGGGCCCGAGCAGTACTTC. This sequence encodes CAWSGAGGPEQYF.

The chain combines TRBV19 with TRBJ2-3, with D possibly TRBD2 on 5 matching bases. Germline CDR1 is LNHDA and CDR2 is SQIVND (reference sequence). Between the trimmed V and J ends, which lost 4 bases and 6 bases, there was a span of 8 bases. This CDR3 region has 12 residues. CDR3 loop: CASSTIADTQYF. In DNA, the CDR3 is TGTGCCAGTAGTACGATAGCGGATACGCAGTATTTT.

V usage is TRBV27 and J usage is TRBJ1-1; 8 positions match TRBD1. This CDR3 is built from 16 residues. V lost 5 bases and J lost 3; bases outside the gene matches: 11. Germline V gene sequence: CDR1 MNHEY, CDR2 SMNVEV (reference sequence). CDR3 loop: CASSPDRVYMDTEAFF. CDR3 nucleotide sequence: TGTGCCAGCAGTCCGGACAGGGTTTATATGGACACTGAAGCTTTCTTT.

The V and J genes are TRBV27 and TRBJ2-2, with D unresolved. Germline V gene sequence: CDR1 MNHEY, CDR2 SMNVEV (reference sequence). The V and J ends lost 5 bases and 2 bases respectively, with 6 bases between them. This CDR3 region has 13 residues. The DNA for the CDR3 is TGTGCCAGCAGTACAATTAACACCGGGGAGCTGTTTTTT. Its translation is CASSTINTGELFF.

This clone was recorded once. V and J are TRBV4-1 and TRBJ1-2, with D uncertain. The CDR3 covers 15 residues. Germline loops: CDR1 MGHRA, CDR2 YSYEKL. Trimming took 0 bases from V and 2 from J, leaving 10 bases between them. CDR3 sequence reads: CASSQDQASNYGYTF. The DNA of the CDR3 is TGCGCCAGCAGCCAAGATCAGGCTTCGAACTATGGCTACACCTTC.

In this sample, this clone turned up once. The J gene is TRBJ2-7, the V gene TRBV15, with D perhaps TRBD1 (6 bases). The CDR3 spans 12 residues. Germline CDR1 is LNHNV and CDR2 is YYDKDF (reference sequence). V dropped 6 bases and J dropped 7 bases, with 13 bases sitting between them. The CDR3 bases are TGTGCCACCAGGGGGGCCGAAGGAGAGCAGTACTTC. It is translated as CATRGAEGEQYF.

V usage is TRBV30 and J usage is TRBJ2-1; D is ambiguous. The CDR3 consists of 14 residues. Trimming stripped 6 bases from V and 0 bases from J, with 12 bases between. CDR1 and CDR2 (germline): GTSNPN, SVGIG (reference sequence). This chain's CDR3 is CACQPGSSYNEQFF. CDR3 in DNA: TGTGCCTGCCAACCGGGTAGCTCCTACAATGAGCAGTTCTTC.

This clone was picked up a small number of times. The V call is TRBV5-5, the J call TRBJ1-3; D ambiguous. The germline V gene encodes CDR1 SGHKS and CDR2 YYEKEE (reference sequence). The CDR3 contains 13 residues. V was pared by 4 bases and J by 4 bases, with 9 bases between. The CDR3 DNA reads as TGTGCCAGCAGCCGGAGCGGCGGAAACACCATATATTTT. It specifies CASSRSGGNTIYF.

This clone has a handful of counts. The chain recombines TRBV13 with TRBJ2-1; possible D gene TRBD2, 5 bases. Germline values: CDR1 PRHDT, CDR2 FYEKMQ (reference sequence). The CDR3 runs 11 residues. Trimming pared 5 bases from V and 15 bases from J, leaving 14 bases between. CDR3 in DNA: TGTGCCAGCAGCGCATACCTAGGAGGGTTCTTC. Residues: CASSAYLGGFF.

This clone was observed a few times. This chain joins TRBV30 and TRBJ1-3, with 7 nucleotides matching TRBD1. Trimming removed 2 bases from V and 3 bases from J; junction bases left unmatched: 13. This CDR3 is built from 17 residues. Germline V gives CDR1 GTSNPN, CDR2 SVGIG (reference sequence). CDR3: CAWSFGSQGMLGNTIYF. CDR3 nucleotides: TGTGCCTGGAGTTTTGGGTCACAGGGGATGCTTGGAAACACCATATATTTT. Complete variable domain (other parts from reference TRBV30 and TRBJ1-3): SQTIHQWPATLVQPVGSPLSLECTVEGTSNPNLYWYRQAAGRGLQLLFYSVGIGQISSEVPQNLSASRPQDRQFILSSKKLLLSDSGFYLCAWSFGSQGMLGNTIYFGEGSWLTVV.

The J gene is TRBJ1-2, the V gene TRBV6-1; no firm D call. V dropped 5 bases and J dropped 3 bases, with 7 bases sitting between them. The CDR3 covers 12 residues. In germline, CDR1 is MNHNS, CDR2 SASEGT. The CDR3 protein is CASSLADYGYTF. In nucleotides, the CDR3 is TGTGCCAGCAGTTTGGCAGACTATGGCTACACCTTC.

DNA of the CDR3: TGTGCCAGCAGTTTAATGGCAGGGGGTTCTACCTACGAGCAGTACTTC. Translated, it gives CASSLMAGGSTYEQYF. The rearrangement joins TRBV28 to TRBJ2-7, with 7 bases fitting TRBD1. CDR1 MDHEN and CDR2 SYDVKM come from the germline V gene. The CDR3 runs to 16 residues. V gave up 2 bases and J gave up 2 bases; unmatched junction bases: 9.

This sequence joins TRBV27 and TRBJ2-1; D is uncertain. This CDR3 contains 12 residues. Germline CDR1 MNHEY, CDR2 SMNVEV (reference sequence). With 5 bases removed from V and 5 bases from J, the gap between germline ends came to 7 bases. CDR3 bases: TGTGCCAGCAGTCCTAATCACAATGAGCAGTTCTTC. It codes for CASSPNHNEQFF.

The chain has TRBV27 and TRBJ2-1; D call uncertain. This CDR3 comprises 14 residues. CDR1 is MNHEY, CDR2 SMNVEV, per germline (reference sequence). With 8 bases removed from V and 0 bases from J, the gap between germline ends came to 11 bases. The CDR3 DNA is TGTGCCAGCTCTTCGCTGAGCTCCTACAATGAGCAGTTCTTC. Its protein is CASSSLSSYNEQFF.

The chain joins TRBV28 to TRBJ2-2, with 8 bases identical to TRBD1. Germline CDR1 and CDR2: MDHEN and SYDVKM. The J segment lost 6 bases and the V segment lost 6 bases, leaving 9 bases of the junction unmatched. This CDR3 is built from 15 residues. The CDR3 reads CASSHRTGISGELFF. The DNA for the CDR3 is TGTGCCAGCAGCCACCGGACAGGGATCTCCGGGGAGCTGTTTTTT. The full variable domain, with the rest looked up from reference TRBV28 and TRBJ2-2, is DVKVTQSSRYLVKRTGEKVFLECVQDMDHENMFWYRQDPGLGLRLIYFSYDVKMKEKGDIPEGYSVSREKKERFSLILESASTNQTSMYLCASSHRTGISGELFFGEGSRLTVL.

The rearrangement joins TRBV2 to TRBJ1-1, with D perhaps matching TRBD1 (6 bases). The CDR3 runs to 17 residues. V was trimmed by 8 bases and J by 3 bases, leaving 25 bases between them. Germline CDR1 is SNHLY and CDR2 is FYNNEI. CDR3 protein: CASCINEEDSDYTEAFF. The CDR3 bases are TGTGCCAGCTGCATAAATGAGGAGGACAGCGATTACACTGAAGCTTTCTTT.

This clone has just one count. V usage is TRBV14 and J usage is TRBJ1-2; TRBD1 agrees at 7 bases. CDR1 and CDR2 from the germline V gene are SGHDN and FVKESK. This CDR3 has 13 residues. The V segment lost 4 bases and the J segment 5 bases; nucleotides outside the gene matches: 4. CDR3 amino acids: CASSPGTAYGYTF. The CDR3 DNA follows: TGTGCCAGCAGCCCCGGGACAGCATATGGCTACACCTTC.

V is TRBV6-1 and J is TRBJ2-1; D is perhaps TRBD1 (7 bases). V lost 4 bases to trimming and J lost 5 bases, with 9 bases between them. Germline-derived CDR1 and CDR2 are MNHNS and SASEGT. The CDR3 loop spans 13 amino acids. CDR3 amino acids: CASSGRGDNEQFF. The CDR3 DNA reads TGTGCCAGCAGTGGCAGGGGGGACAATGAGCAGTTCTTC.

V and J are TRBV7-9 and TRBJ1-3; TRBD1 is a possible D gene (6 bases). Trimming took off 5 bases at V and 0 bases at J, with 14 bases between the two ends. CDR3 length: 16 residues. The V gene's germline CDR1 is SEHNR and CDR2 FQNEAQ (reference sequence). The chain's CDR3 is CASSMQLTGSGNTIYF. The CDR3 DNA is TGTGCCAGCAGCATGCAACTGACAGGCTCTGGAAACACCATATATTTT. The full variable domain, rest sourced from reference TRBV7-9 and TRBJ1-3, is DTGVSQNPRHKITKRGQNVTFRCDPISEHNRLYWYRQTLGQGPEFLTYFQNEAQLEKSRLLSDRFSAERPKGSFSTLEIQRTEQGDSAMYLCASSMQLTGSGNTIYFGEGSWLTVV.

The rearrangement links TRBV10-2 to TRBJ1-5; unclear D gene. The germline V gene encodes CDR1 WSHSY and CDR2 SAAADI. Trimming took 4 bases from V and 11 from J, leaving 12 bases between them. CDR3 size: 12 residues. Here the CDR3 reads CASSVRGRTQHF. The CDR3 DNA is TGCGCCAGCAGTGTTCGGGGAAGGACCCAGCATTTT.

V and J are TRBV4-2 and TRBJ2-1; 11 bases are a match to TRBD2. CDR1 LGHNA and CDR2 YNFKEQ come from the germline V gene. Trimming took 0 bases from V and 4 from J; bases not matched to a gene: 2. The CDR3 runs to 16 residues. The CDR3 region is CASSQDIAGGYNEQFF. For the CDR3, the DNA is TGTGCCAGCAGCCAAGATATAGCGGGAGGGTACAATGAGCAGTTCTTC.

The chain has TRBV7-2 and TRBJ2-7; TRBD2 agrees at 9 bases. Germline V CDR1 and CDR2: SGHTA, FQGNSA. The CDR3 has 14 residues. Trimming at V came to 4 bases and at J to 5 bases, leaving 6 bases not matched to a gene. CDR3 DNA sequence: TGTGCCAGCAGCTCCGGGACTAGCAGCCACGAGCAGTACTTC. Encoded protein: CASSSGTSSHEQYF.

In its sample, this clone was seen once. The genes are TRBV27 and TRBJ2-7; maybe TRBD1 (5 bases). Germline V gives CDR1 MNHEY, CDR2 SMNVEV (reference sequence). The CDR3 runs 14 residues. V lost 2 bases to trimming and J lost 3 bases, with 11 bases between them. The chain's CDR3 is CASSLRMGHYEQYF. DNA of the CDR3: TGTGCCAGCAGTTTACGGATGGGGCACTACGAGCAGTACTTC.

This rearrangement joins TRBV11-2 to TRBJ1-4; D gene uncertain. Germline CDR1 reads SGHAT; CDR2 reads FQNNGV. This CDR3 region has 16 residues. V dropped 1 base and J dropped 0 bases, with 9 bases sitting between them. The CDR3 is CASSLGVGATNEKLFF. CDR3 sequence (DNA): TGTGCCAGCAGCTTAGGGGTCGGGGCAACTAATGAAAAACTGTTTTTT. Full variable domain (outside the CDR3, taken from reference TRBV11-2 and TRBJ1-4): EAGVAQSPRYKIIEKRQSVAFWCNPISGHATLYWYQQILGQGPKLLIQFQNNGVVDDSQLPKDRFSAERLKGVDSTLKIQPAKLEDSAVYLCASSLGVGATNEKLFFGSGTQLSVL.